A single sample gave rise to the 15 T cell receptor beta chains below, sequenced in a study of blood T cell repertoires in COVID-19. Here immunoSEQ multiplex PCR was the method, and the copy in TCRdb shows in-frame clones only, minus some. The data contain 200,000 to 300,000 clones, around 86% of them singletons. The sample comprised PBMCs or T cells enriched from blood (not recorded which). These receptors were obtained from a woman aged 18-29 years who had recovered from COVID-19.

The chain joins TRBV19 to TRBJ1-2, with a weak D call TRBD1 (6 bases). The germline gives CDR1 LNHDA, CDR2 SQIVND (reference sequence). The length of the CDR3 is 13 residues. Trimming left V 4 bases short and J 5 bases short, with 11 bases between. CDR3 region: CASSKGHEYGYTF. The CDR3 DNA sequence: TGTGCCAGTAGTAAGGGACACGAGTATGGCTACACCTTC.

The gene calls are TRBV9 and TRBJ1-3, with 11 bases identical to TRBD1. This CDR3 has 17 residues. Trimming took 3 bases from V and 4 from J; bases not matched to a gene: 9. CDR1 is SGDLS, CDR2 YYNGEE, per germline. The CDR3 region has the DNA TGTGCCAGCAGCGATGGACAGGGGGCTTTTTCAGGAAACACCATATATTTT. Its protein product is CASSDGQGAFSGNTIYF.

The chain is built from TRBV25-1 and TRBJ1-6, with D possibly matching TRBD1 (6 bases). CDR1 is MGHDK and CDR2 is SYGVNS in the germline V gene. The CDR3 has 16 amino acids. Trimming removed 0 bases from V and 5 bases from J, with 11 bases in between. The CDR3 region has the DNA TGTGCCAGCAGTGAATACTGGGGGCCGGATAATTCACCCCTCCACTTT. It encodes CASSEYWGPDNSPLHF.

The genes are TRBV18 and TRBJ2-5, with TRBD1 matching 7 bases. Losses at the gene ends were 4 bases for V and 4 bases for J; bases not matched to a gene: 6. In germline, CDR1 is KGHSH, CDR2 LQKENI. This CDR3 spans 14 amino acids. This CDR3 is CASSLDREGETQYF. CDR3 nucleotides: TGTGCCAGCTCACTCGACAGGGAAGGAGAGACCCAGTACTTC.

The rearrangement joins TRBV2 to TRBJ2-1; 7 positions match TRBD2. From germline, CDR1 is SNHLY and CDR2 FYNNEI. J gave up 4 bases and V 2 bases, and 5 bases lay outside the gene matches. The CDR3 spans 15 residues. In nucleotides, the CDR3 is TGTGCCAGCAGTGAAACAGGACTAGAGTACAATGAGCAGTTCTTC. Its translation: CASSETGLEYNEQFF.

This clone was counted between two and nine times. This sequence joins TRBV12-2 and TRBJ1-5; the table assigns TRBD1, which was not confirmed against the DNA. TRBV12-2 is a known pseudogene. The CDR3 is made up of 20 amino acids. CDR3 DNA: TGTGCAAGTCGCTTAGTAATGAAGAGGAGGGACAGGGGGCCCAATCAGCCCCAGCATTTT. It is translated as CASRLVMKRRDRGPNQPQHF.

The gene calls are TRBV28 and TRBJ2-2, with 12 bases lining up with TRBD2. Germline loops: CDR1 MDHEN, CDR2 SYDVKM. This CDR3 contains 15 residues. Trimming cost V 3 bases and J 8 bases; bases outside gene matches: 4. The CDR3 loop is CASSFGLAGGGELFF. In DNA, the CDR3 is TGTGCCAGCAGTTTTGGTCTAGCGGGAGGGGGGGAGCTGTTTTTT.

A single count supports this clone. The gene calls are TRBV5-6 and TRBJ2-7; 9 positions match TRBD1. The CDR3 spans 14 residues. V lost 1 base, J lost 6 bases, and 5 bases stayed unmatched. CDR1 is SGHDT, CDR2 YYEEEE, per germline. The CDR3 DNA is TGTGCCAGCAGCTTGTCAGGGACAGGGTCCGAGCAGTACTTC. Translated, it gives CASSLSGTGSEQYF.

This chain joins TRBV11-3 and TRBJ2-4; 9 positions match TRBD2. V dropped 0 bases and J dropped 10; count of bases not matched to a gene: 16. This CDR3 region has 18 residues. Germline-derived CDR1 and CDR2 are SGHNT and YENEEA. The CDR3 DNA is TGTGCCAGCAGCTTAGACCTATCTCCAAGCGGGGGGACAAATATTCAGTACTTC. Amino acids: CASSLDLSPSGGTNIQYF.

The V gene is TRBV9, the J gene TRBJ2-3; perhaps TRBD2 as D (6 bases). This CDR3 has 17 residues. V lost 3 bases to trimming and J lost 2 bases, with 19 bases between them. Germline CDR1 is SGDLS and CDR2 is YYNGEE. CDR3 loop: CASSDPLASSPTDTQYF. The CDR3, as DNA: TGTGCCAGCAGCGATCCACTAGCAAGTTCCCCCACAGATACGCAGTATTTT. The full variable domain, rest sourced from reference TRBV9 and TRBJ2-3, is DSGVTQTPKHLITATGQRVTLRCSPRSGDLSVYWYQQSLDQGLQFLIQYYNGEERAKGNILERFSAQQFPDLHSELNLSSLELGDSALYFCASSDPLASSPTDTQYFGPGTRLTVL.

J is TRBJ1-2 and V is TRBV5-4, with D uncertain. The CDR3 runs to 14 residues. Germline CDR1 SGHNT, CDR2 YYREEE (reference sequence). Trimming took off 0 bases at V and 10 bases at J, with 16 bases between the two ends. CDR3 amino acids: CASSLVDNRRDYTF. DNA for the CDR3: TGTGCCAGCAGCTTGGTTGACAACCGCCGAGACTACACCTTC.

This clone was seen more than once but under ten times. V usage is TRBV9 and J usage is TRBJ1-4, with D perhaps TRBD1 (5 bases). The germline V gene has CDR1 SGDLS and CDR2 YYNGEE. Trimming removed 0 bases at V and 3 bases at J, with 15 bases between. This CDR3 contains 17 residues. The CDR3 protein is CASSVGTSGTANEKLFF. In nucleotides, the CDR3 is TGTGCCAGCAGCGTAGGGACATCCGGAACCGCTAATGAAAAACTGTTTTTT.

The chain couples TRBV9 to TRBJ2-2; the match to TRBD2 covers 11 bases. Germline trimming cut 0 bases from V and 7 bases from J; bases unmatched to any gene: 17. This CDR3 region has 20 residues. The germline CDR1 and CDR2 sequences are SGDLS and YYNGEE. The CDR3 DNA sequence: TGTGCCAGCAGCGTAGCACCCCCGATAGCGGGAGGGTCCGGGGGCGGGGAGCTGTTTTTT. Its protein is CASSVAPPIAGGSGGGELFF.

By proportion, this clone is medium-sized (0.01 to 0.1%). The same CDR3 is also encoded by other DNA sequences in this sample. The rearrangement joins TRBV30 to TRBJ1-4; D ambiguous. CDR3 length: 13 residues. CDR1 and CDR2 from the germline V gene are GTSNPN and SVGIG (reference sequence). Trimming stripped 0 bases from V and 3 bases from J, with 5 bases between. CDR3 in amino acids: CAWSVNSNEKLFF. CDR3 DNA sequence: TGTGCCTGGAGTGTAAACTCTAATGAAAAACTGTTTTTT.

The chain uses TRBV11-3 and TRBJ2-1, with 10 bases matching TRBD1. Germline V gene sequence: CDR1 SGHNT, CDR2 YENEEA. The CDR3 runs 14 residues. V lost 10 bases to trimming and J lost 6 bases; unmatched junction nucleotides: 9. The CDR3 loop reads CATDRGRFSNEQFF. CDR3 sequence (DNA): TGTGCCACTGACAGGGGGCGATTTTCCAATGAGCAGTTCTTC.